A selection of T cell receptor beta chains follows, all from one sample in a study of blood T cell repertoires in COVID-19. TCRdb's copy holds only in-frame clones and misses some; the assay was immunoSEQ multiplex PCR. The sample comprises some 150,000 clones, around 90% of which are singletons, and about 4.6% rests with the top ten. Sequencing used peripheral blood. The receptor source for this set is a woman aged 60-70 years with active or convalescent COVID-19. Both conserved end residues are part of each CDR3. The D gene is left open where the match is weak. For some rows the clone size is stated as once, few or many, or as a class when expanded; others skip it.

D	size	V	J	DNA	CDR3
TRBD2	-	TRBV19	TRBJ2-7	TGTGCCAGTAGTAGCGGGGGGGCCTACGAGCAGTACTTC	CASSSGGAYEQYF
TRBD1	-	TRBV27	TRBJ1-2	TGTGCCAGCAGGCCGACAGGGATGGGCTACACCTTC	CASRPTGMGYTF
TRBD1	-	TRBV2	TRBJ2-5	TGTGCCAGCAAGTGGGCCAGGGGGCTTGCGGAGACCCAGTACTTC	CASKWARGLAETQYF
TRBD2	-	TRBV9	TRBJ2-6	TGTGCCAGCAGCCTCAAGTCGGAGATATTAACGGGGGGCTCTGGGGCCAACGTCCTGACTTTC	CASSLKSEILTGGSGANVLTF
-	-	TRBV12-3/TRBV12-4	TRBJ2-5	TGTGCCAGCAGTTTAACGGGAGAGACCCAGTACTTC	CASSLTGETQYF
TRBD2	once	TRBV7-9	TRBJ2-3	TGTGCCAGCAGCTTAACGTTGTCGGGACTAGGAACAGATACGCAGTATTTT	CASSLTLSGLGTDTQYF
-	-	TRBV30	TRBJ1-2	TGTGCCTGGAGGACAGCTAACTATGGCTACACCTTC	CAWRTANYGYTF
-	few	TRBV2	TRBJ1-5	TGTGCCAGCGCGAAGGGCCGTGGAGGATCGGGTCAGCCCCAGCATTTT	CASAKGRGGSGQPQHF
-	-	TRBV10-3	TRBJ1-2	TGTGCCATCTCGGCGAGACCGGGAATAGACTATGGCTACACCTTC	CAISARPGIDYGYTF
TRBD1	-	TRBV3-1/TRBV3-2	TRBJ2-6	TGTGCCAGCAGCCATCTTCTAGGACAGGGTGGCTCTGGGGCCAACGTCCTGACTTTC	CASSHLLGQGGSGANVLTF
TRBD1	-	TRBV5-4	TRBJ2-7	TGTGCCAGCAGCAAGGACAGGAGTAGCTCCTACGAGCAGTACTTC	CASSKDRSSSYEQYF
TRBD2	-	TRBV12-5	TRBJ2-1	TGTGCTAGTGGTTTCGCGGGGGGGTCCTACAATGAGCAGTTCTTC	CASGFAGGSYNEQFF
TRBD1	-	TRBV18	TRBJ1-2	TGTGCCAGCTCACCGACAGGGGGCGGATTTGATGGCTACACCTTC	CASSPTGGGFDGYTF
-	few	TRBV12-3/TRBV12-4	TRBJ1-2	TGTGCCAGCAGGGGCAACGCCAACTATGGCTACACCTTC	CASRGNANYGYTF
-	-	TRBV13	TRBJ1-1	TGTGCCAGCAGCCTGGACAGCTACACTGAAGCTTTCTTT	CASSLDSYTEAFF
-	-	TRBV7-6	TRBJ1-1	TGTGCCAGCAGCTTAGAGGGGACGGGAGACACTGAAGCTTTCTTT	CASSLEGTGDTEAFF
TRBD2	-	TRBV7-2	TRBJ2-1	TGTGCCAGCAGCTCAAATAGCGGGGGTGAGCAGTTCTTC	CASSSNSGGEQFF
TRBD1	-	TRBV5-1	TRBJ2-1	TGCGCCAGCAGCTTGGGACAGGGGGCCTACAATGAGCAGTTCTTC	CASSLGQGAYNEQFF
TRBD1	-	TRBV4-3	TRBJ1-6	TGCGCCAGCAGCCAAGATAGACAGGGGCTGGATTCACCCCTCCACTTT	CASSQDRQGLDSPLHF